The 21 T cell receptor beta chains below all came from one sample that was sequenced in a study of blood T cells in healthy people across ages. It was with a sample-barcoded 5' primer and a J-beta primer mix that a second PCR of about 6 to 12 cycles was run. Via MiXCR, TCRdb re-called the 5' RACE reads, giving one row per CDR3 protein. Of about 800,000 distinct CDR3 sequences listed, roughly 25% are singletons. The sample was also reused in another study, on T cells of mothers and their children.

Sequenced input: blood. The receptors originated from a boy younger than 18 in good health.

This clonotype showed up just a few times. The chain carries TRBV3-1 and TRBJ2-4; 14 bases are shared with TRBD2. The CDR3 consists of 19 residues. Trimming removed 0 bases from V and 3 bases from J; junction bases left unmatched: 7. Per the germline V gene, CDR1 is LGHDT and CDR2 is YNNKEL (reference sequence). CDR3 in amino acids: CASSQDWTSGGLGKNIQYF. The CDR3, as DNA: TGTGCCAGCAGCCAAGACTGGACTAGCGGGGGGTTGGGCAAAAACATTCAGTACTTC.

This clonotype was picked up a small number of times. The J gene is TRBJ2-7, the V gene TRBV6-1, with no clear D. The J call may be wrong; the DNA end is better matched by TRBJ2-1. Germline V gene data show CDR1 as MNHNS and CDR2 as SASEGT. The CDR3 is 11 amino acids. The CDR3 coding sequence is TGTGCCAGCCCCCGGTACAATGAGCAGTTCTTC. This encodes CASPRYNEQFF.

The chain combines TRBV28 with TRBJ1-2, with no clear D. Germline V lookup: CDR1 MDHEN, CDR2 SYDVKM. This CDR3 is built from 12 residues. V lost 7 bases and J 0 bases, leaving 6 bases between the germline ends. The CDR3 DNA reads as TGTGCCAGCATGGGAGCTAACTATGGCTACACCTTC. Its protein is CASMGANYGYTF.

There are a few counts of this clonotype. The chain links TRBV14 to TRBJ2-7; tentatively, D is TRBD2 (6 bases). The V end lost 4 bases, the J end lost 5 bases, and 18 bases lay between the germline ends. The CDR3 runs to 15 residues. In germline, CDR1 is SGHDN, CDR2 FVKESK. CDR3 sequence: CASSPGSTSSDEQYF. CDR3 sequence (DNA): TGTGCCAGCAGCCCGGGTTCGACTAGTTCCGACGAGCAGTACTTC.

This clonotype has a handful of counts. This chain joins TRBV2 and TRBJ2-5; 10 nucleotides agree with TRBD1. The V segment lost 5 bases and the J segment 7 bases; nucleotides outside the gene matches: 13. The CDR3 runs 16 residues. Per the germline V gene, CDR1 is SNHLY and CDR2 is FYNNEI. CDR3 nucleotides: TGTGCCAGCAGTATAAGCCTGGGACAGGGGTTTAGGACCCAGTACTTC. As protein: CASSISLGQGFRTQYF.

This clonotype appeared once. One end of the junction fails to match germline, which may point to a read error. The chain's CDR3 is CSVDWDLGTGALFF. For the CDR3, the DNA is TGCAGCGTTGATTGGGACCTTGGCACCGGGGCGCTGTTTTTT. The chain recombines TRBV29-1 with TRBJ2-2; D possibly uses TRBD1 or TRBD2 (5 bases each). Germline lookup yields CDR1 SQVTM and CDR2 ANQGSEA. CDR3 length: 14 amino acids.

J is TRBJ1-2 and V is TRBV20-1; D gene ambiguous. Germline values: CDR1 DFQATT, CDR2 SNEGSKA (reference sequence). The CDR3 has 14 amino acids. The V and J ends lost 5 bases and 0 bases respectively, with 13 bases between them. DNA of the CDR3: TGCAGTGCTGAACAGTCACCCTCTAACTATGGCTACACCTTC. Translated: CSAEQSPSNYGYTF.

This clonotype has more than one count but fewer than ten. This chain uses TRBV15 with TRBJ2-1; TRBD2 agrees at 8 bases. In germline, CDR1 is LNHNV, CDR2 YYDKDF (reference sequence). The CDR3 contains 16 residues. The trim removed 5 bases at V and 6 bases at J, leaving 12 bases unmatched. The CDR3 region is CATSAWGGLDGNEQFF. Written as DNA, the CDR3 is TGTGCCACCAGCGCCTGGGGGGGACTAGACGGCAATGAGCAGTTCTTC. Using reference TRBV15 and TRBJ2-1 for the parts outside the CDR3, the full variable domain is DAMVIQNPRYQVTQFGKPVTLSCSQTLNHNVMYWYQQKSSQAPKLLFHYYDKDFNNEADTPDNFQSRRPNTSFCFLDIRSPGLGDTAMYLCATSAWGGLDGNEQFFGPGTRLTVL.

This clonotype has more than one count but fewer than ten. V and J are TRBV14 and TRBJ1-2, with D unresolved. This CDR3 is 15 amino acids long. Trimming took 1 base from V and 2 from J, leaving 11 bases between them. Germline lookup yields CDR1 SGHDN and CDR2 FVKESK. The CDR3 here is CASSQVARTNYGYTF. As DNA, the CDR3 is TGTGCCAGCAGCCAAGTCGCCAGGACCAACTATGGCTACACCTTC.

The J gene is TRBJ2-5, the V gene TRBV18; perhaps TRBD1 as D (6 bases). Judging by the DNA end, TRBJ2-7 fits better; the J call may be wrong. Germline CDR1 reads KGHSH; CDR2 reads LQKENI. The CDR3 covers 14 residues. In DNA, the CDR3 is TGTGCCAGCTCACCTGAGACAGGCAACTACGAGCAGTACTTC. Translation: CASSPETGNYEQYF.

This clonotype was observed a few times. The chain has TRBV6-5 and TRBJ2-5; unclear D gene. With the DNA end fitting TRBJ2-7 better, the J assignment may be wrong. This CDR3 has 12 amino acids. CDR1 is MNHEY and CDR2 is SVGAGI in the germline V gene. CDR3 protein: CAAGNMVYEQYF. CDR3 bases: TGTGCCGCTGGGAATATGGTCTACGAGCAGTACTTC.

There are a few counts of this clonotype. The CDR3 bases are TGTGCCAGCTCTCCAGGGAACATGAACACTGAAGCTTTCTTT. It translates to CASSPGNMNTEAFF. This chain uses TRBV18 with TRBJ1-1; D may be TRBD1 (5 bases). The germline V and J ends were trimmed by 6 bases and 0 bases, with 11 bases remaining between them. There are 14 residues in the CDR3. From germline, CDR1 is KGHSH and CDR2 LQKENI.

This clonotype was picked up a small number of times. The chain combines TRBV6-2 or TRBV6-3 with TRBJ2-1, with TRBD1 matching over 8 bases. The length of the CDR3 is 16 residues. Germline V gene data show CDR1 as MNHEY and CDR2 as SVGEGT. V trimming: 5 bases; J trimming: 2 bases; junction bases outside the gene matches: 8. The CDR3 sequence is CASSTPDRAAYNEQFF. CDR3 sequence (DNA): TGTGCCAGCAGTACCCCGGACAGGGCCGCCTACAATGAGCAGTTCTTC.

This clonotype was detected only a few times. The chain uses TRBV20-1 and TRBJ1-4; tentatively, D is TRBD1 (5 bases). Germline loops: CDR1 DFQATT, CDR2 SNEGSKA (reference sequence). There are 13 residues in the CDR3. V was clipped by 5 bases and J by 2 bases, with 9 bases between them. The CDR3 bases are TGCAGTGCTCCTGGGGGGACTAATGAAAAACTGTTTTTT. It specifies CSAPGGTNEKLFF.

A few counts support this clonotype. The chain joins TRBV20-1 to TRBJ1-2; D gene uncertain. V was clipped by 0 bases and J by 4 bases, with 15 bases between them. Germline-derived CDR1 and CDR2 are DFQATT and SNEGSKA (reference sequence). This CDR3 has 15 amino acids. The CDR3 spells CSARDSRGGIYGYTF. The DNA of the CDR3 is TGCAGTGCTAGAGATTCACGCGGAGGAATCTATGGCTACACCTTC.

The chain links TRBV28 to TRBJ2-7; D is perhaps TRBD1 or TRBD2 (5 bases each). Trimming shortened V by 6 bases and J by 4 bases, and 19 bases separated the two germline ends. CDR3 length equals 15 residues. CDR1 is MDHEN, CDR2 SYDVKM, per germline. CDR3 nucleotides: TGTGCCAGCAGACTATCGTGGGGGTTAGGGTACGAGCAGTACTTC. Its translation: CASRLSWGLGYEQYF.

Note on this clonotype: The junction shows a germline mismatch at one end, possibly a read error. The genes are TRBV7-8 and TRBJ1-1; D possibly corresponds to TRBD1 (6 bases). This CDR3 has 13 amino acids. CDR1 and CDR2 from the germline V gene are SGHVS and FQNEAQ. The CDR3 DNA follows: TGTGCCAGCAACTTAAGCAGGGGTGGCGAAGCTTTCTTT. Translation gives CASNLSRGGEAFF.

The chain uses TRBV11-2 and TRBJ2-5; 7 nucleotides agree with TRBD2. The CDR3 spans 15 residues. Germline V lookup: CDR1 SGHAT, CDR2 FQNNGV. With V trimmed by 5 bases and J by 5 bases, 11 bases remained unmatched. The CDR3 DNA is TGTGCCAGCAGCACTGGACTAGAGGGCCCGGAGACCCAGTACTTC. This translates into CASSTGLEGPETQYF.

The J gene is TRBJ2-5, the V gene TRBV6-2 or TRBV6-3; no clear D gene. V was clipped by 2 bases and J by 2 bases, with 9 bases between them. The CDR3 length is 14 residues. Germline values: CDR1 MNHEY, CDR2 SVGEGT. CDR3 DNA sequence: TGTGCCAGCAGTTACAGGGTAAAACAAGAGACCCAGTACTTC. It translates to CASSYRVKQETQYF.

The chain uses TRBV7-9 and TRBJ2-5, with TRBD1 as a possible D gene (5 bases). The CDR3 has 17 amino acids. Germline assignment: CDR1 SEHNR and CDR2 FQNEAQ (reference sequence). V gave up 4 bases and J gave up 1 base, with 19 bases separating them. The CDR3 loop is CASSYQFFDRAQETQYF. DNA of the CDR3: TGTGCCAGCAGCTACCAATTTTTTGACAGAGCCCAAGAGACCCAGTACTTC.

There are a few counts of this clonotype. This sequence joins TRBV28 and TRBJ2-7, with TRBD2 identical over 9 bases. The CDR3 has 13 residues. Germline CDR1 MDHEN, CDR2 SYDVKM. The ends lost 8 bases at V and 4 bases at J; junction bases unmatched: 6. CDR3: CASRSGRYYEQYF. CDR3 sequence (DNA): TGTGCCAGCCGTAGCGGGAGATATTACGAGCAGTACTTC.